One and the same sample provided the 22 T cell receptor beta chains below, sequenced in a study of control samples from healthy donors and cancer patients (TCRdb year 2020). The method behind the library was the immunoSEQ multiplex PCR assay. What TCRdb holds here is the immuneACCESS table cut down to in-frame rearrangements. Part of the clones is not present; checked against another copy, under half of the missing clones reflect an unresolved V gene, and the others are unexplained. This sample lists 190,000 or so clones; 85% to 95% were detected once. Jointly, the top ten make up more than 1.1% of the sample. Sequencing was performed on blood. Receptor source: a man younger than 35 in good health.

CDR3 region: CASSREIRALYEQYF. CDR3 nucleotide sequence: TGTGCCAGCAGCCGGGAAATTAGGGCCCTCTACGAGCAGTACTTC. The chain combines TRBV6-5 with TRBJ2-7, with TRBD2 as a possible D gene (5 bases). The germline CDR1 and CDR2 sequences are MNHEY and SVGAGI. Trimming removed 6 bases from V and 3 bases from J, with 18 bases in between. This CDR3 has 15 amino acids.

Notes on this clone: The sample carries other DNA sequences with the same CDR3. This chain joins TRBV6-5 and TRBJ1-2, with TRBD1 identical over 10 bases. The CDR3 length is 13 residues. Germline lookup yields CDR1 MNHEY and CDR2 SVGAGI. J was trimmed by 4 bases and V by 5 bases; bases with no gene match: 1. CDR3 DNA sequence: TGTGCCAGCAGTAGGACAGGGGGCTATGGCTACACCTTC. Its protein product is CASSRTGGYGYTF.

The chain joins TRBV2 to TRBJ1-5; D is uncertain. Germline CDR1 reads SNHLY; CDR2 reads FYNNEI. The CDR3 length is 15 residues. With 6 bases removed from V and 4 bases from J, the gap between germline ends came to 16 bases. The CDR3 reads CASRSGSKTNQPQHF. CDR3 nucleotides: TGTGCCAGCAGGTCCGGGAGCAAAACAAATCAGCCCCAGCATTTT.

This clone was detected once. J is TRBJ2-7 and V is TRBV6-5; D might be TRBD1 or TRBD2, each matching 5 bases. V gave up 5 bases and J gave up 4 bases, with 9 bases separating them. Germline CDR1 MNHEY, CDR2 SVGAGI. There are 12 residues in the CDR3. CDR3 loop: CASSRGDYEQYF. The CDR3 nucleotides read TGTGCCAGCAGTCGAGGGGATTACGAGCAGTACTTC.

The chain carries TRBV10-2 and TRBJ2-6, with D maybe TRBD2 (6 bases). V gave up 7 bases and J gave up 4 bases, with 17 bases separating them. This CDR3 region has 16 residues. Germline lookup yields CDR1 WSHSY and CDR2 SAAADI. CDR3 amino acids: CASIKSDGGGANVLTF. In nucleotides, the CDR3 is TGCGCCAGCATAAAATCCGACGGAGGGGGGGCCAACGTCCTGACTTTC.

This chain uses TRBV15 with TRBJ2-1; the match to TRBD1 covers 7 bases. This CDR3 has 16 amino acids. Per germline, CDR1 LNHNV and CDR2 YYDKDF (reference sequence). The ends lost 0 bases at V and 2 bases at J; junction bases unmatched: 4. The CDR3 DNA follows: TGTGCCACCAGCAGAGATGGTGACAGGGCCTACAATGAGCAGTTCTTC. This encodes CATSRDGDRAYNEQFF.

Concerning this clone: Other DNA sequences in the same sample also yield this CDR3. CDR3 DNA sequence: TGTGCCAGCAGTCGGCAGGGAGAGAACACTGAAGCTTTCTTT. This gives the protein CASSRQGENTEAFF. V gene TRBV2 combines with J gene TRBJ1-1; TRBD1 might be the D (5 bases). CDR3 length: 14 residues. Trimming removed 5 bases from V and 1 base from J, with 11 bases in between. Germline CDR1 SNHLY, CDR2 FYNNEI.

The chain recombines TRBV4-2 with TRBJ2-1; 8 nucleotides align to TRBD2. The CDR3 contains 17 residues. Looked up from germline, CDR1 is LGHNA and CDR2 is YNFKEQ. The ends lost 4 bases at V and 8 bases at J; junction bases unmatched: 16. The CDR3 here is CASSPRTSSALTDEQFF. In DNA form, the CDR3 reads TGTGCCAGCAGCCCCAGGACTAGCTCGGCCCTTACAGATGAGCAGTTCTTC.

The chain has TRBV10-3 and TRBJ1-3, with D possibly matching TRBD1 (5 bases). CDR1 and CDR2 from the germline V gene are ENHRY and SYGVKD. V lost 3 bases to trimming and J lost 8 bases, with 14 bases between them. The CDR3 extends over 14 amino acids. The chain's CDR3 is CAISEQDSRDTIYF. The DNA for the CDR3 is TGTGCCATCAGTGAACAGGACTCTCGGGACACCATATATTTT.

The chain has TRBV7-2 and TRBJ1-5; D not resolved. V lost 1 base, J lost 5 bases, and 6 bases lay in between. From germline, CDR1 is SGHTA and CDR2 FQGNSA. The CDR3 has 13 amino acids. In nucleotides, the CDR3 is TGTGCCAGCAGCTTAGACAGCCATCAGCCCCAGCATTTT. Translated: CASSLDSHQPQHF.

This chain uses TRBV6-5 with TRBJ2-1; weak D call: TRBD2 (5 bases). V lost 7 bases, J lost 0 bases, and 13 bases lay in between. The CDR3 totals 15 residues. Germline V gives CDR1 MNHEY, CDR2 SVGAGI. CDR3 amino acids: CASKKAVSSYNEQFF. The CDR3 nucleotides are TGTGCCAGCAAAAAAGCGGTTAGCTCCTACAATGAGCAGTTCTTC.

The chain recombines TRBV5-6 with TRBJ2-4, with D maybe TRBD1 (5 bases). This CDR3 spans 14 amino acids. Germline V gives CDR1 SGHDT, CDR2 YYEEEE. Between the trimmed V and J ends, which lost 3 bases and 2 bases, there was a span of 9 bases. The DNA for the CDR3 is TGTGCCAGCAGCTCTACAGGTACCAAAAACATTCAGTACTTC. Protein product: CASSSTGTKNIQYF.

This clone appeared a single time. The gene calls are TRBV7-8 and TRBJ1-3, with a tentative D call TRBD1 (5 bases). The CDR3 loop spans 16 amino acids. Germline V lookup: CDR1 SGHVS, CDR2 FQNEAQ. V was clipped by 3 bases and J by 0 bases, with 12 bases between them. Here the CDR3 reads CASSFQGPSSGNTIYF. DNA of the CDR3: TGTGCCAGCAGCTTTCAGGGCCCCAGCTCTGGAAACACCATATATTTT. Complete variable domain (other parts from reference TRBV7-8 and TRBJ1-3): GAGVSQSPRYKVAKRGQDVALRCDPISGHVSLFWYQQALGQGPEFLTYFQNEAQLDKSGLPSDRFFAERPEGSVSTLKIQRTQQEDSAVYLCASSFQGPSSGNTIYFGEGSWLTVV.

The chain joins TRBV24-1 to TRBJ2-7; 7 bases match TRBD2. The CDR3 is 14 residues long. Germline loops: CDR1 KGHDR, CDR2 SFDVKD. The V segment lost 7 bases and the J segment 2 bases; nucleotides outside the gene matches: 7. The CDR3 sequence: CATSRGEGTYEQYF. CDR3 DNA sequence: TGTGCCACCAGCCGGGGGGAGGGTACCTACGAGCAGTACTTC.

The genes are TRBV18 and TRBJ1-2; D is uncertain. V shed 3 bases and J shed 5 bases, with 16 bases lying between them. Germline CDR1 reads KGHSH; CDR2 reads LQKENI. CDR3 length equals 15 residues. The CDR3 is CASSPGAGAQYGYTF. DNA of the CDR3: TGTGCCAGCTCACCCGGCGCGGGAGCGCAATATGGCTACACCTTC.

The chain combines TRBV19 with TRBJ1-2, with D unresolved. The CDR3 is made up of 12 amino acids. The V end was cut by 5 bases, the J end by 7 bases, with 11 bases between. The V gene's germline CDR1 is LNHDA and CDR2 SQIVND (reference sequence). In DNA, the CDR3 is TGTGCCAGTAGTCTTTACCAGAGTGGCTACACCTTC. It translates to CASSLYQSGYTF.

This clone was observed a single time. The V call is TRBV5-1, the J call TRBJ2-7; D perhaps matches TRBD2 (7 bases). The germline V gene has CDR1 SGHRS and CDR2 YFSETQ. The CDR3 has 15 amino acids. Trimming took off 0 bases at V and 6 bases at J, with 16 bases between the two ends. The DNA of the CDR3 is TGCGCCAGCAGCTTGGCCGGGGGGCGCGGAACCGAGCAGTACTTC. Translated: CASSLAGGRGTEQYF.

The chain is built from TRBV29-1 and TRBJ2-7, with a possible D match to TRBD2 (5 bases). The CDR3 is made up of 14 amino acids. Germline-derived CDR1 and CDR2 are SQVTM and ANQGSEA. With 4 bases removed from V and 0 bases from J, the gap between germline ends came to 13 bases. In nucleotides, the CDR3 is TGCAGCGTTGTGGGGTACGGGGACTCCTACGAGCAGTACTTC. Amino acids: CSVVGYGDSYEQYF.

The CDR3 nucleotides are TGTGCCTGTCGGGATGTCTATGGCTACACCTTC. Amino acids: CACRDVYGYTF. The chain is built from TRBV30 and TRBJ1-2; D is uncertain. The V gene lost 6 bases and the J gene lost 4 bases, with 9 bases spanning the gap. The CDR3 extends over 11 amino acids. Germline V gene data show CDR1 as GTSNPN and CDR2 as SVGIG (reference sequence).

The chain combines TRBV28 with TRBJ2-7, with TRBD2 matching 9 bases. The V segment lost 6 bases and the J segment 10 bases; nucleotides outside the gene matches: 19. CDR1 and CDR2 from the germline V gene are MDHEN and SYDVKM. The CDR3 extends over 16 amino acids. CDR3 in DNA: TGTGCCAGCAGCCGCCCCAGCGGGGGGAAATTCCACCCCCAGTACTTC. The encoded protein is CASSRPSGGKFHPQYF.

The genes are TRBV21-1 and TRBJ1-6; the D call in the table, TRBD1, was not verified against the DNA. TRBV21-1 is listed as a pseudogene. The CDR3 sequence is 16 residues long. CDR3 DNA sequence: TGTGCCAGCACCACACAGGCAGGGAAAAGGGGTTCACCCCTCCACTTT. This encodes CASTTQAGKRGSPLHF.

The CDR3, as DNA: TGTGCCATCAGTGAGTCAGGGGCCCCAGGTTCCCCAGATACGCAGTATTTT. This codes for CAISESGAPGSPDTQYF. The chain carries TRBV10-3 and TRBJ2-3; a possible D gene is TRBD1 (5 bases). The CDR3 extends over 17 amino acids. Per the germline V gene, CDR1 is ENHRY and CDR2 is SYGVKD. Trimming stripped 0 bases from V and 4 bases from J, with 17 bases between.